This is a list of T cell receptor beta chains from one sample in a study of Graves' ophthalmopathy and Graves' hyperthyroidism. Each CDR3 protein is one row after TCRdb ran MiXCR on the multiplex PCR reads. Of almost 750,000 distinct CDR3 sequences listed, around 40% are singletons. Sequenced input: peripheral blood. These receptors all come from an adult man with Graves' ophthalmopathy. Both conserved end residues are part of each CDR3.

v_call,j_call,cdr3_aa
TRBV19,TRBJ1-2,CASSQDNTVVYGYTF
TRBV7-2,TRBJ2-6,CASSLGPGGTGANVLTF
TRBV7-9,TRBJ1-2,CASSPQGAYGYTF
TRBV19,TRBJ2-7,CASSIQIREYEQYF
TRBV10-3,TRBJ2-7,CAIKTGTPPYEQYF
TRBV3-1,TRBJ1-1,CASSQTSNTEAFF
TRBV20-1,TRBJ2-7,CSATGTPGSYEQYF
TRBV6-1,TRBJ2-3,CASRGRDRYTDTQYF
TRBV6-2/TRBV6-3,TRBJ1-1,CASSSSGRGTEAFF
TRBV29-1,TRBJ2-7,CSVGGGQGASYEQYF
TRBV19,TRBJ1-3,CATRKDGSSGNTIYF
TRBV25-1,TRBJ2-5,CASSSDRTRETQYF
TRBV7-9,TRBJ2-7,CASSLRDYLSYEQYF
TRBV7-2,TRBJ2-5,CASSLGDRPEETQYF
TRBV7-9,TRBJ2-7,CASSLLGGGQYF
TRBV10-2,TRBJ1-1,CASSESIGGRGNTEAFF
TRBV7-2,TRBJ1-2,CASSERTASYGYTF
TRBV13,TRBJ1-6,CASSPQGLRGSLHF
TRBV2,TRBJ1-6,CASSDFASTNSPLHF
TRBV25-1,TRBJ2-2,CASSHQLAGGVGELFF
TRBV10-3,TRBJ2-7,CAISYLAGGYEQYF
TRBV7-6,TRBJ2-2,CASSLAIAQGTGELFF
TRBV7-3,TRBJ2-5,CASSPRRKETQYF